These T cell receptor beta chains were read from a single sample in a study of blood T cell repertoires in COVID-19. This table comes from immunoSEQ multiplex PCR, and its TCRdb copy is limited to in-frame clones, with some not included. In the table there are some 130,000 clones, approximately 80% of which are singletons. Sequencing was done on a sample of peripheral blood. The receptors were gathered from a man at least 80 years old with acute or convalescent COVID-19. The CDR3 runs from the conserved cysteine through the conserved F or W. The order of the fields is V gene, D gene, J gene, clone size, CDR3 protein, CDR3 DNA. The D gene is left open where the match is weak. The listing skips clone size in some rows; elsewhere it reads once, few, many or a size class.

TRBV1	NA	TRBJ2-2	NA	CTSSHSVAGANTGELFF	TGCACCAGCAGCCATTCTGTAGCGGGAGCAAACACCGGGGAGCTGTTTTTT
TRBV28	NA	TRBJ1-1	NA	CASHPGNTEAFF	TGTGCCAGCCATCCGGGGAACACTGAAGCTTTCTTT
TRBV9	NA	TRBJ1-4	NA	CASSTQGRTNEKLFF	TGTGCCAGCAGCACCCAGGGGAGAACTAATGAAAAACTGTTTTTT
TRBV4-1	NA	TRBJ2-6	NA	CASSQGTGVISGANVLTF	TGCGCCAGCAGCCAAGGGACGGGGGTGATCTCTGGGGCCAACGTCCTGACTTTC
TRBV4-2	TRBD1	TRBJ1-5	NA	CASSQGDRGVQPQHF	TGTGCCAGCAGCCAGGGGGACAGGGGGGTTCAGCCCCAGCATTTT
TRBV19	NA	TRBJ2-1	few	CASSIGGASHEQFF	TGTGCCAGTAGTATAGGCGGGGCCTCCCACGAGCAGTTCTTC
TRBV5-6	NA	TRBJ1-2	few	CASHAGTDYGYTF	TGTGCCAGCCACGCCGGGACTGATTATGGCTACACCTTC
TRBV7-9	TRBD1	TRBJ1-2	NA	CASSSGDRGSYTF	TGTGCCAGCAGCTCCGGGGACAGGGGTAGCTACACCTTC
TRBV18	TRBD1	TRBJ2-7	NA	CASSPWTGDAYEQYF	TGTGCCAGCTCACCTTGGACAGGGGACGCCTACGAGCAGTACTTC
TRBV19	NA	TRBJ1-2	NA	CASSIAQGDHGYTF	TGTGCCAGTAGTATAGCCCAGGGCGACCATGGCTACACCTTC
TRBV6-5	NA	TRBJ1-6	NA	CASSSGPGGSPLHF	TGTGCCAGCAGTTCCGGGCCGGGGGGATCACCCCTCCACTTT
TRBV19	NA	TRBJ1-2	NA	CASSPGTFFYGYTF	TGTGCCAGTAGTCCCGGGACTTTTTTTTATGGCTACACCTTC
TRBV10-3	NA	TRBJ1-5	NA	CAISDSWTENQPQHF	TGTGCCATCAGTGATAGCTGGACAGAGAATCAGCCCCAGCATTTT
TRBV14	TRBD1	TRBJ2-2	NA	CASSQKTGLNTGELFF	TGTGCCAGCAGCCAAAAGACAGGGCTAAACACCGGGGAGCTGTTTTTT
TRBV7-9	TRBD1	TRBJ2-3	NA	CASSLSVGQGRSDTQYF	TGTGCCAGCAGCTTATCGGTCGGACAGGGGAGATCAGATACGCAGTATTTT
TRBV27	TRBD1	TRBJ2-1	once	CASSRDRRQFF	TGTGCCAGCAGCCGGGACAGGCGGCAGTTCTTC
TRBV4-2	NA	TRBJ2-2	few	CASSQGNRKNGELFF	TGTGCCAGCAGCCAAGGCAACAGGAAAAACGGGGAGCTGTTTTTT
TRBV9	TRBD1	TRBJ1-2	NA	CASSVVSGDRVNGYTF	TGTGCCAGCAGCGTAGTGTCGGGTGACAGGGTTAACGGCTACACCTTC
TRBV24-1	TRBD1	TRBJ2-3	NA	CATSRGPLLTDTQYF	TGTGCCACCAGTAGGGGGCCCCTACTCACAGATACGCAGTATTTT
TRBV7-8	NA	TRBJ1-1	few	CASSPGRDTEAFF	TGTGCCAGCAGCCCGGGGAGGGACACTGAAGCTTTCTTT
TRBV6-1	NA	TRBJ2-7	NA	CASSEAGSYEQYF	TGTGCCAGCAGTGAAGCCGGGAGCTACGAGCAGTACTTC
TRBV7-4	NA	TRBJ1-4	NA	CASSPRGDSLNEKLFF	TGTGCCAGCAGCCCTAGGGGCGACAGTCTTAATGAAAAACTGTTTTTT
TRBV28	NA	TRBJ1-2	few	CATQGGYGYTF	TGTGCCACACAGGGTGGCTATGGCTACACCTTC
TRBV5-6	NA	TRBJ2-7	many	CASSYDRHEQYF	TGTGCCAGCAGCTACGACAGGCACGAGCAGTACTTC
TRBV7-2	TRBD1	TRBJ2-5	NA	CASSSNPGTVGTQYF	TGTGCCAGCAGCTCCAACCCGGGGACAGTGGGGACCCAGTACTTC
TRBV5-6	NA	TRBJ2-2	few	CASSLWGGRINTGELFF	TGTGCCAGCAGCTTGTGGGGGGGCCGTATAAACACCGGGGAGCTGTTTTTT
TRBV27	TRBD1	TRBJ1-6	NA	CASSFEGAPNSPLHF	TGTGCCAGCAGTTTTGAGGGGGCACCGAATTCACCCCTCCACTTT
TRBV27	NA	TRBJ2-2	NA	CASSQRATNTGELFF	TGTGCCAGCAGTCAGCGGGCTACGAACACCGGGGAGCTGTTTTTT
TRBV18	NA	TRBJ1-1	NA	CASSPGRDTEAFF	TGTGCCAGCTCACCAGGCAGGGACACTGAAGCTTTCTTT
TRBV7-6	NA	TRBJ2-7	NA	CASSLTNPLGRGAYEQYF	TGTGCCAGCAGCTTGACTAATCCTTTGGGCAGGGGGGCCTACGAGCAGTACTTC
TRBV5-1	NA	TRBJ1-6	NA	CASSLEQDRPLHF	TGCGCCAGCAGCTTGGAGCAGGACAGACCCCTCCACTTT
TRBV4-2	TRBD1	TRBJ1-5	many	CASSRDRGLSQPQHF	TGTGCCAGCAGCCGCGACAGGGGGCTTAGTCAGCCCCAGCATTTT
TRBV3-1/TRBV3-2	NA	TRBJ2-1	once	CASSLAGQLHNEQFF	TGTGCCAGCAGCCTGGCGGGGCAGTTGCACAATGAGCAGTTCTTC
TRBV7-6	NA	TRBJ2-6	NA	CASSPRGRARSGANVLTF	TGTGCCAGCAGCCCCCGGGGTAGGGCGCGCTCTGGGGCCAACGTCCTGACTTTC
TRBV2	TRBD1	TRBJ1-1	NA	CASMGDSLNTEAFF	TGTGCCAGCATGGGGGACAGTTTGAACACTGAAGCTTTCTTT
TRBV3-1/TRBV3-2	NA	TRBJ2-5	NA	CASRNRLVQFGGARETQYF	TGTGCCAGCCGTAATAGACTTGTACAATTTGGGGGGGCTCGGGAGACCCAGTACTTC
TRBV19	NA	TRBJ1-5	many	CASSIGGLGNQPQHF	TGTGCCAGTAGTATAGGGGGGCTCGGGAATCAGCCCCAGCATTTT
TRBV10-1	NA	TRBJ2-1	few	CASSVTIEQFF	TGCGCCAGCAGTGTCACTATCGAGCAGTTCTTC
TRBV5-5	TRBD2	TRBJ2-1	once	CASSLSVRLAAEQFF	TGTGCCAGCAGCTTGTCTGTTCGACTAGCGGCTGAGCAGTTCTTC
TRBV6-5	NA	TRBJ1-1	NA	CASSWRGGNTEAFF	TGTGCCAGCAGTTGGAGAGGGGGAAACACTGAAGCTTTCTTT
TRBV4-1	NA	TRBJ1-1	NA	CASSQVPLAQRIEAFF	TGCGCCAGCAGCCAAGTCCCTTTGGCCCAACGTATTGAAGCTTTCTTT
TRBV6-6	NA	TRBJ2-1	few	CASSSPPTGDNEQFF	TGTGCCAGCAGTTCTCCTCCAACAGGAGACAATGAGCAGTTCTTC
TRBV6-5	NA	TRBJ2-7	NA	CASSPSGVRAEQYF	TGTGCCAGCAGCCCCTCGGGTGTACGAGCCGAGCAGTACTTC
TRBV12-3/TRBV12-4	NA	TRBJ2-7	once	CASSFQGIEQYF	TGTGCCAGCAGTTTCCAGGGGATCGAGCAGTACTTC
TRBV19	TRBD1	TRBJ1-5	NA	CASSVHTGGNQPQHF	TGTGCCAGTAGTGTACATACAGGGGGCAATCAGCCCCAGCATTTT
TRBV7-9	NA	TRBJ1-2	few	CASSPSVYGYTF	TGTGCCAGCAGCCCGTCTGTCTATGGCTACACCTTC
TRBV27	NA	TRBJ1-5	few	CASRPPPRTSVNQPQHF	TGTGCCAGCAGACCACCACCTAGGACAAGCGTCAATCAGCCCCAGCATTTT